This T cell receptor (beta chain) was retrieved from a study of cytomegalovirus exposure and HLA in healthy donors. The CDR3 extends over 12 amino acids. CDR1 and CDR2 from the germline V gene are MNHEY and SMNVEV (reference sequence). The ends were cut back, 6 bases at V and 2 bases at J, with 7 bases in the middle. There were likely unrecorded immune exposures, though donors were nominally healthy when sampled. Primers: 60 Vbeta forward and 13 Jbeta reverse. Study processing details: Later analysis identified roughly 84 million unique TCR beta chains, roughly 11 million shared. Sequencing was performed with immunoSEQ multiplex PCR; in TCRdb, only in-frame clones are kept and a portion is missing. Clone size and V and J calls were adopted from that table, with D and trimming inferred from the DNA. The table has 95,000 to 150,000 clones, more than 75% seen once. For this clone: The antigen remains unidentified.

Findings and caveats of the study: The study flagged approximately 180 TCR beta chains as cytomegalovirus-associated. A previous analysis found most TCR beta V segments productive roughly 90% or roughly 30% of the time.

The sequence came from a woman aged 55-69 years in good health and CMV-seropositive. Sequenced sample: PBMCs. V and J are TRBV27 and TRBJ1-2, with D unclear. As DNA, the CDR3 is TGTGCCAGCAGGACACCCAACTATGGCTACACCTTC. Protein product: CASRTPNYGYTF.